This TCR beta chain was sequenced for a study of control samples from healthy donors and cancer patients. V was cut by 3 bases and J by 1 base, with 19 bases left in between. CDR3 length equals 18 residues. Germline V gives CDR1 MNHEY, CDR2 SMNVEV (reference sequence). TCRdb's table, derived via immunoSEQ multiplex PCR, lists solely in-frame clones and lacks some. The sample holds around 42,000 clones, around four fifths seen once. V and J are TRBV27 and TRBJ1-3; D is perhaps TRBD1 (5 bases). The sequenced sample consisted of blood. The TCR comes from a man in his sixties in good health. The CDR3 spells CASSFTTATAASGNTIYF. CDR3 nucleotide sequence: TGTGCCAGCAGTTTTACTACGGCGACAGCTGCGTCTGGAAACACCATATATTTT.